One and the same sample provided the 30 T cell receptor beta chains below, sequenced in a study of tumor-infiltrating lymphocytes in primary liver carcinoma. From around 18-30 mg of unsorted bulk tissue, DNA and RNA were co-extracted together. With a constant-region primer, TCR beta cDNA was made from 400 to 550 ng of total RNA. Libraries for TCR beta were built through three nested multiplex PCR rounds, which together made up a slightly modified ARM-PCR procedure. Both of the initial two PCR rounds ran for nine to eleven cycles and employed TRBV1-TRBV30 forward primers alongside a C-beta reverse primer. TCRdb independently ran MiXCR on the multiplex PCR reads; one entry per CDR3 protein. Among roughly 200,000 distinct CDR3 sequences listed, around four fifths were seen once. Sequenced sample: tumor tissue from primary liver carcinoma. Receptors were obtained from a man in his forties with primary liver carcinoma and hepatitis B virus infection.

In regard to this clonotype: This may stem from a read error, because a much larger clone lies one nucleotide away. The genes are TRBV29-1 and TRBJ2-1; D is perhaps TRBD2 (6 bases). The CDR3 is 14 amino acids. Germline CDR1 SQVTM, CDR2 ANQGSEA. This CDR3 reads CSVVAGSSYNEHFF. CDR3 nucleotide sequence: TGCAGCGTTGTCGCGGGAAGCTCCTACAATGAGCATTTCTTC.

This clonotype has only one observation. The chain has TRBV5-4 and TRBJ2-1; D is possibly TRBD2 (5 bases). The CDR3 length is 11 residues. Trimming pared 4 bases from V and 15 bases from J, leaving 14 bases between. CDR1 and CDR2 (germline): SGHNT, YYREEE (reference sequence). The chain's CDR3 is CASSAYNEGFF. CDR3 nucleotide sequence: TGTGCCAGCAGCGCATACAATGAGGGGTTCTTC. Variable domain in full (rest from reference TRBV5-4 and TRBJ2-1): ETGVTQSPTHLIKTRGQQVTLRCSSQSGHNTVSWYQQALGQGPQFIFQYYREEENGRGNFPPRFSGLQFPNYSSELNVNALELDDSALYLCASSAYNEGFFGPGTRLTVL.

Points on this clonotype: A much larger clone sits a single nucleotide away, making a read error possible. V usage is TRBV30 and J usage is TRBJ2-1; D gene ambiguous. CDR3 length equals 13 residues. Deletions cut 0 bases from V and 9 bases from J, with 12 bases between. Per the germline V gene, CDR1 is GTSNPN and CDR2 is SVGIG (reference sequence). The DNA for the CDR3 is TGTGCCTGGAGTGTACACCTATTCACTGAGCAGTTCTTC. Its translation is CAWSVHLFTEQFF.

In regard to this clonotype: Sequence at one end of the junction differs from germline and may be a read error. The chain uses TRBV28 and TRBJ2-7; 9 bases match TRBD2. Germline assignment: CDR1 MDHEN and CDR2 SYDVKM. The CDR3 totals 16 residues. CDR3 sequence (DNA): TGTGCCAGCAGTTTATTCGCTAGCGGGATGGGATACGAGAAGTACTTC. It yields the protein CASSLFASGMGYEKYF. The complete variable domain, with remaining parts taken from reference TRBV28 and TRBJ2-7, reads DVKVTQSSRYLVKRTGEKVFLECVQDMDHENMFWYRQDPGLGLRLIYFSYDVKMKEKGDIPEGYSVSREKKERFSLILESASTNQTSMYLCASSLFASGMGYEKYFGPGTRLTVT.

This chain uses TRBV29-1 with TRBJ2-3, with D possibly matching TRBD2 (6 bases). CDR1 and CDR2 (germline): SQVTM, ANQGSEA. V was shortened by 5 bases and J by 5 bases, with 14 bases between the two germline ends. The CDR3 contains 13 residues. The DNA of the CDR3 is TGCAGCGTTCGGACGGAGGGCAGAGATACGCAGTATTTT. Translated, it gives CSVRTEGRDTQYF.

About this clonotype: One junction end does not reproduce the germline sequence, and a read error may be involved. V gene TRBV12-3 or TRBV12-4 combines with J gene TRBJ1-5, with D hard to call. This CDR3 has 13 amino acids. The CDR3 DNA follows: TGTACCAGCAGTTTGGGGAATAATCAGCCCCAGCATTTT. Its translation is CTSSLGNNQPQHF.

On this clonotype itself: The CDR3 does not end in the conserved phenylalanine or tryptophan, so this is likely a read error. The CDR3 protein is CSGTGGWGMSTEAFL. CDR3 nucleotide sequence: TGCAGCGGTACAGGGGGCTGGGGGATGAGCACTGAAGCTTTCCTT. The chain is built from TRBV29-1 and TRBJ1-1; 9 positions agree with TRBD1. Unmatched junction bases numbered 13, after V lost 7 bases and J lost 4 bases. The CDR3 has 15 amino acids. Germline V lookup: CDR1 SQVTM, CDR2 ANQGSEA.

A remark on this clonotype: Because the CDR3's place on the DNA is in doubt, the DNA is left out and the CDR3 is given as listed by TCRdb. This sequence joins TRBV6-1 and TRBJ1-2; TRBD1 is the table's D call and was not checked against the DNA. Germline CDR1 reads MNHNS; CDR2 reads SASEGT. The CDR3 totals 14 residues, both ends included. The CDR3 reads CTSSAGGANYGCTF.

This clonotype was observed a single time. The conserved phenylalanine or tryptophan is not found at the CDR3 terminus, so this likely reflects a read error. The chain employs TRBV24-1 and TRBJ2-1; no definite D call. The length of the CDR3 is 15 residues. The germline V gene has CDR1 KGHDR and CDR2 SFDVKD. The CDR3 spells CVTSYGERRRSEQFL. CDR3 DNA sequence: TGTGTCACCAGTTATGGAGAAAGGAGACGGAGTGAGCAGTTCTTA.

On this clonotype: One end of the junction does not line up with germline, which may come from a read error. V gene TRBV5-4 combines with J gene TRBJ2-7; D ambiguous. Looked up from germline, CDR1 is SGHNT and CDR2 is YYREEE (reference sequence). There are 14 residues in the CDR3. This CDR3 is CASSPDPSSSEQYF. CDR3 coding DNA: TGTGCCAGCAGCCCCGATCCCTCATCCAGCGAGCAATACTTC.

This clonotype occurred once. At one of its ends the junction is not consistent with the germline gene, which may arise from a read error. The chain links TRBV11-1 to TRBJ1-1, with 7 positions matching TRBD1. The CDR3 sequence is 15 residues long. Germline V CDR1 and CDR2: SGHAT, FQDESV (reference sequence). CDR3 in amino acids: CACSPRQGRNSEAFF. The DNA for the CDR3 is TGTGCCTGCAGCCCACGACAGGGTCGGAACAGTGAAGCTTTCTTT.

The chain couples TRBV12-3 or TRBV12-4 to TRBJ2-2, with D possibly matching TRBD2 (5 bases). The V gene lost 8 bases and the J gene lost 7 bases, with 20 bases spanning the gap. The CDR3 consists of 15 residues. CDR3 in amino acids: CASSLGSSTDGELFF. CDR3 DNA: TGTGCCAGCTCACTAGGGAGTAGCACTGACGGGGAGCTGTTTTTT.

This clonotype is a singleton in its sample. This sequence joins TRBV6-6 and TRBJ2-3; TRBD1 matches 9 bases. This CDR3 has 14 amino acids. From germline, CDR1 is MNHNY and CDR2 SVGAGI (reference sequence). CDR3: CDNSVQGATDTQYF. The CDR3 nucleotides are TGTGACAACAGTGTACAGGGGGCAACAGATACGCAGTATTTT.

For this clonotype: An end of the junction differs from the germline gene, which may be a read error. The chain couples TRBV11-2 to TRBJ2-1; D may be TRBD2 (5 bases). This CDR3 has 14 amino acids. Germline CDR1 and CDR2: SGHAT and FQNNGV. The CDR3 region is CASCLSGFDIEQFF. The CDR3 bases are TGTGCCAGCTGCTTGTCGGGGTTCGACATAGAGCAGTTCTTC.

The genes are TRBV6-2 or TRBV6-3 and TRBJ2-2, with a weak D call TRBD2 (5 bases). Trimming removed 6 bases from V and 11 bases from J, with 25 bases in between. The CDR3 runs 16 residues. The germline V gene has CDR1 MNHEY and CDR2 SVGEGT. DNA of the CDR3: TGTGCCAGCAGATATTTGAGCAGGCGGGCATCCCGAGAGCTGTTTTTT. Translated: CASRYLSRRASRELFF.

The rearrangement links TRBV5-4 to TRBJ1-1; TRBD1 might be the D (5 bases). The germline CDR1 and CDR2 sequences are SGHNT and YYREEE (reference sequence). This CDR3 region has 15 residues. Between the trimmed V and J ends, which lost 5 bases and 10 bases, there was a span of 24 bases. The CDR3 DNA sequence: TGTGCCAGCAGTTTACGTCGCCCGGGGGACGCCTTAGCTTTCTTT. Amino acid sequence: CASSLRRPGDALAFF.

Only one count was recorded for this clonotype. This sequence may be a read error, since a much larger clone differs from it by one base. Without the conserved terminal phenylalanine or tryptophan, this CDR3 likely stems from a read error. The chain joins TRBV6-4 to TRBJ2-2; D perhaps matches TRBD1 (5 bases). Trimming stripped 0 bases from V and 0 bases from J, with 5 bases between. Germline CDR1 reads MRHNA; CDR2 reads SNTAGT. This CDR3 has 15 residues. Here the CDR3 DNA reads TGTGCCAGCAGTGACTCACAGGCGAACACCGGGGAGCTGTTTTCT. Its translation is CASSDSQANTGELFS.

This sequence joins TRBV11-2 and TRBJ2-4; no clear D gene. Germline assignment: CDR1 SGHAT and CDR2 FQNNGV. This CDR3 has 15 amino acids. V dropped 7 bases and J dropped 3 bases, with 16 bases sitting between them. The CDR3 spells CASTTSTIVKNIQYF. The CDR3 coding sequence is TGTGCCAGCACCACTTCGACGATAGTCAAAAACATTCAGTACTTC.

This chain links TRBV11-2 with TRBJ2-7; D is undetermined. The CDR3 runs to 14 residues. Trimming took off 2 bases at V and 2 bases at J, with 10 bases between the two ends. Germline CDR1 reads SGHAT; CDR2 reads FQNNGV. CDR3 sequence reads: CASSLTDGAYEQYF. In DNA, the CDR3 is TGTGCCAGCAGCTTAACCGACGGAGCCTACGAGCAGTACTTC.

This clonotype was seen a handful of times. An end of the junction does not agree with germline; a read error may underlie this. V and J are TRBV5-5 and TRBJ2-1; 10 bases agree with TRBD2. The CDR3 loop spans 17 amino acids. CDR1 and CDR2 from the germline V gene are SGHKS and YYEKEE (reference sequence). CDR3 sequence reads: CASSRTLGLAGENEQFF. The CDR3 nucleotides are TGTGCTAGCAGCCGGACTCTAGGCCTAGCGGGAGAAAATGAGCAGTTCTTC.

A note on this clonotype: At one boundary the junction diverges from the germline segment, which might be a read error. In DNA form, the CDR3 reads TGTGCTAGCAGCTCGGACAGGGCAGAGACCCAGTACTTC. Residues: CASSSDRAETQYF. V gene TRBV5-4 combines with J gene TRBJ2-5, with 8 bases identical to TRBD1. Germline CDR1 is SGHNT and CDR2 is YYREEE (reference sequence). The CDR3 runs 13 residues.

With respect to this clonotype: The junction departs from germline at one end; a sequencing error may be responsible. The chain employs TRBV4-2 and TRBJ1-2; D may be TRBD1 (5 bases). Germline V gene lookup returns CDR1 LGHNA and CDR2 YNFKEQ. This CDR3 contains 14 residues. The CDR3 coding sequence is TGTGCCAGCGGCCAAGATCGAACAGGCTGGGGCTACGCCTTC. It encodes CASGQDRTGWGYAF.

The V gene is TRBV5-5, the J gene TRBJ2-5; no clear D. The CDR3 runs 15 residues. CDR1 and CDR2 (germline): SGHKS, YYEKEE (reference sequence). Trimming left V 5 bases short and J 3 bases short, with 17 bases between. The CDR3 region has the DNA TGTGCCAGCAGTTTGAGCGTTGGCATTAAAGAGACCCAGTACTTC. It yields the protein CASSLSVGIKETQYF.

About this clonotype: Given a much more abundant clone one base away, this may be a read error. The CDR3 ends on some other residue instead of the conserved phenylalanine or tryptophan, so this is likely a read error. DNA for the CDR3: TGTGCCAGCAGCGAGGGACAGGGAATGGCAGATACGCAGTATTCT. Translation: CASSEGQGMADTQYS. The chain is built from TRBV7-9 and TRBJ2-3; 9 positions match TRBD1. The CDR3 sequence is 15 residues long. V shed 5 bases, J shed 4 bases, and the junction held 7 bases outside the gene matches. Germline loops: CDR1 SEHNR, CDR2 FQNEAQ (reference sequence).

A remark on this clonotype: The junction and the germline gene differ at one end; a read error may be behind it. The chain links TRBV6-1 to TRBJ2-7, with TRBD1 matching 9 bases. The CDR3 has 15 amino acids. From germline, CDR1 is MNHNS and CDR2 SASEGT. CDR3 nucleotides: TGTGCCAGCTGGGCAGGACAGGGGCCCCCCTACGAGCAGTATTTC. Translated: CASWAGQGPPYEQYF.

As concerns this clonotype: At one of its ends the junction is not consistent with the germline gene, which may arise from a read error. The chain uses TRBV5-1 and TRBJ2-5; D perhaps matches TRBD2 (6 bases). This CDR3 is built from 11 residues. Germline V lookup: CDR1 SGHRS, CDR2 YFSETQ. CDR3 coding DNA: TGTGCCAGCAGAGATTTGGGGACTCAGTACTTC. It translates to CASRDLGTQYF.

This clonotype was picked up many times. The V and J genes are TRBV6-6 and TRBJ2-7; no definite D call. This CDR3 contains 15 residues. Germline CDR1 reads MNHNY; CDR2 reads SVGAGI (reference sequence). Trimming took off 4 bases at V and 2 bases at J, with 15 bases between the two ends. The DNA for the CDR3 is TGTGCCAGCAGTTTGCCCCAGGTCCCTACCTACGAGCAGTACTTC. Its protein product is CASSLPQVPTYEQYF.

V and J are TRBV5-4 and TRBJ1-1, with D uncertain. Per the germline V gene, CDR1 is SGHNT and CDR2 is YYREEE (reference sequence). The CDR3 has 15 amino acids. Trimming stripped 2 bases from V and 3 bases from J, with 14 bases between. The CDR3 loop is CASSFSTRVYTEAFF. In nucleotides, the CDR3 is TGTGCCAGCAGCTTCTCGACACGAGTCTACACTGAAGCTTTCTTT.

For this clonotype: A much larger clone sits a single nucleotide away, making a read error possible. V gene TRBV28 combines with J gene TRBJ2-2; maybe TRBD2 (6 bases). Per germline, CDR1 MDHEN and CDR2 SYDVKM. The V end lost 6 bases, the J end lost 0 bases, and 14 bases lay between the germline ends. The CDR3 runs to 16 residues. The CDR3 here is CASRKWGVANTGELFF. Here the CDR3 DNA reads TGTGCCAGCAGAAAGTGGGGGGTCGCGAACACCGGGGAGCTGTTTTTT.

Concerning this clonotype: One junction end disagrees with the germline gene, perhaps due to a read error. The rearrangement links TRBV6-6 to TRBJ1-1; D unresolved. Germline V gives CDR1 MNHNY, CDR2 SVGAGI (reference sequence). The length of the CDR3 is 16 residues. CDR3 DNA: TGTGCCAGCAGTTACAGGCTCGTCAGCATGAACGCTGAAGATTTCTTT. Translated: CASSYRLVSMNAEDFF.